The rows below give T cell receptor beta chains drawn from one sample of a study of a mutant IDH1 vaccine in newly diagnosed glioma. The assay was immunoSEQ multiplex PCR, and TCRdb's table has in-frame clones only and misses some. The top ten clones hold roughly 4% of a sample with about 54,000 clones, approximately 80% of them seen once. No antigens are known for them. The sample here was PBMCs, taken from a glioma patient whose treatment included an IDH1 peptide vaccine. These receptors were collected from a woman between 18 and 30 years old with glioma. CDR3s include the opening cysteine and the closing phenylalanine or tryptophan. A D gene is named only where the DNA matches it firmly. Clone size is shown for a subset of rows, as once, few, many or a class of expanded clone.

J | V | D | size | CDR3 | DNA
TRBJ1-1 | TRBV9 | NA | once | CASSVAGVNTEAFF | TGTGCCAGCAGCGTAGCAGGGGTGAACACTGAAGCTTTCTTT
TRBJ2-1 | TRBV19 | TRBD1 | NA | CASSMPGQGNNEQFF | TGTGCCAGTAGCATGCCGGGACAGGGAAACAATGAGCAGTTCTTC
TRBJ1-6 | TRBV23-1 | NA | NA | CASSQLYKSVHF | TGCGCCAGCAGTCAATTGTACAAGTCAGTCCACTTT
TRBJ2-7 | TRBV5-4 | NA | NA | CASSPPRAPYEQYF | TGTGCCAGCAGCCCACCTAGGGCCCCCTACGAGCAGTACTTC
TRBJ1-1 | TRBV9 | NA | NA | CASSVAGEWNTEAFF | TGTGCCAGCAGCGTAGCGGGGGAATGGAACACTGAAGCTTTCTTT
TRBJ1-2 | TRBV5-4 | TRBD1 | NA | CASSSSGQGAKGYTF | TGTGCCAGCAGCTCCTCGGGACAGGGGGCCAAAGGCTACACCTTC
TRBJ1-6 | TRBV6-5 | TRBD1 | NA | CASSSIGQGGSPLHF | TGTGCCAGCAGCTCGATTGGACAGGGAGGATCACCCCTCCACTTT
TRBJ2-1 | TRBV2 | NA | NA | CASRFPVEVPEQFF | TGTGCCAGCAGGTTCCCCGTCGAGGTACCCGAGCAGTTCTTC
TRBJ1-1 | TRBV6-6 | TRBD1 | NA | CASTPSGQMNTEAFF | TGTGCCAGCACCCCATCGGGACAGATGAACACTGAAGCTTTCTTT
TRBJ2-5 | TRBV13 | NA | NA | CASSLAAGPQETQYF | TGTGCCAGCAGCTTAGCTGCAGGCCCCCAAGAGACCCAGTACTTC